A selection of T cell receptor beta chains follows, all from one sample in a study of Ad26.COV2.S vaccination and SARS-CoV-2 variants. Clones were sequenced by immunoSEQ multiplex PCR, and TCRdb holds only the in-frame ones, with some missing. Of a few hundred thousand clones listed, around nine tenths are singletons. The sample in question was peripheral blood, obtained in a trial of Ad26.COV2.S vaccine versus placebo. The source of these receptors is a person between 18 and 59 years old who received the Ad26.COV2.S COVID-19 vaccine or a placebo. The CDR3 runs from the conserved cysteine through the conserved F or W. Fields, in order: D gene, J gene, V gene, clone size, CDR3 protein. A D gene is named only where the DNA matches it firmly. Where a row states a size, it is once, few, many or the class of an expanded clone; other rows omit it.

>-|TRBJ2-7|TRBV5-5|few
CASSAAYEQYF
>-|TRBJ2-5|TRBV24-1|-
CATSDSGVIQETQYF
>-|TRBJ1-1|TRBV5-4|-
CASSLRGVRNTEAFF
>-|TRBJ1-3|TRBV7-2|-
CASSSYRGSGNTIYF
>-|TRBJ2-3|TRBV4-3|-
CASSQEISDTQYF
>-|TRBJ1-1|TRBV7-2|-
CASRQGQNTEAFF
>-|TRBJ1-3|TRBV7-9|-
CASSPARPSSGNTIYF
>-|TRBJ2-6|TRBV7-2|-
CASSLVGTSGANVLTF
>-|TRBJ1-4|TRBV28|-
CASSQIVGEKLFF
>-|TRBJ2-1|TRBV19|-
CASSRLAAYNEQFF
>-|TRBJ1-4|TRBV9|-
CASSAAPAATNEKLFF
>-|TRBJ1-1|TRBV29-1|few
CSGSGHLNTEAFF
>-|TRBJ1-2|TRBV5-6|-
CASSFGVVNGYTF
>TRBD1|TRBJ1-3|TRBV18|-
CASSPLGQGARSGNTIYF
>-|TRBJ2-6|TRBV4-3|-
CASSQVVSGANVLTF
>TRBD1|TRBJ1-2|TRBV30|-
CAWSGRDRGRVGGYTF
>-|TRBJ2-5|TRBV18|-
CASSPLRTQQETQYF
>-|TRBJ2-1|TRBV9|-
CASSVDGTVQFFNEQFF
>-|TRBJ2-2|TRBV19|-
CASSLRGALNTGELFF
>-|TRBJ2-3|TRBV24-1|-
CATSAPAAGSTDTQYF
>TRBD2|TRBJ2-1|TRBV9|-
CASSVEGRGSYLYNEQFF
>TRBD1|TRBJ2-1|TRBV13|-
CASSYRGNEQFF
>-|TRBJ1-4|TRBV6-5|-
CASSYSTVRANEKLFF
>TRBD2|TRBJ2-1|TRBV14|-
CASSQVIGLAGPKSSYNEQFF
>TRBD2|TRBJ2-1|TRBV4-2|few
CASSQDRTSGRGQFF
>TRBD1|TRBJ1-5|TRBV28|-
CASSFRTGRYNQPQHF
>-|TRBJ2-3|TRBV6-2/TRBV6-3|-
CASSLPAWVANTQYF
>-|TRBJ1-4|TRBV4-3|-
CASSHLGDATQKLFF
>-|TRBJ2-7|TRBV12-3/TRBV12-4|-
CASSSGPAEQYF
>-|TRBJ2-7|TRBV3-1/TRBV3-2|-
CASSSREGGEQYF
>TRBD1|TRBJ2-7|TRBV6-5|-
CASSRTGNEQYF
>-|TRBJ1-4|TRBV7-9|-
CASSEEKITNEKLFF
>TRBD2|TRBJ2-5|TRBV30|-
CARRSSGGGETQYF
>-|TRBJ2-1|TRBV7-8|-
CASSHSRGEQFF
>-|TRBJ2-1|TRBV20-1|-
CSARTYNEQFF
>TRBD1|TRBJ1-2|TRBV12-3/TRBV12-4|-
CASSWTGGIFF
>TRBD1|TRBJ1-5|TRBV6-5|few
CASSPGQPNQPQHF
>TRBD1|TRBJ1-2|TRBV7-2|-
CASSPWDRGRGSGYTF
>TRBD2|TRBJ2-1|TRBV2|-
CASSTSRTSGSDREQFF
>-|TRBJ1-1|TRBV6-5|-
CASRDIGTPNTEAFF
>TRBD1|TRBJ1-5|TRBV27|-
CASRLGQEGNQPQHF
>-|TRBJ2-1|TRBV5-4|-
CASSPSASHEQFF
>TRBD2|TRBJ2-1|TRBV11-2|-
CASSPVAGGPYNEQFF
>-|TRBJ2-3|TRBV18|-
CASSPPAGDTQYF
>-|TRBJ1-1|TRBV7-2|-
CASSLSRGMNTEAFF
>TRBD2|TRBJ2-5|TRBV6-5|once
CASSYFESSGGTQYF
>-|TRBJ2-5|TRBV19|-
CASSTLRAPTETQYF
>-|TRBJ2-7|TRBV6-5|-
CASHRDHLSYEQYF
>-|TRBJ2-5|TRBV19|-
CASTPREQETQYF
>-|TRBJ2-2|TRBV7-2|-
CASSPHRGRTGELFF
>-|TRBJ2-7|TRBV13|-
CASSLGNSIYEQYF
>TRBD1|TRBJ1-1|TRBV9|-
CASSAGTDEAFF
>-|TRBJ2-1|TRBV18|few
CASSPRDNEQFF
>TRBD1|TRBJ2-2|TRBV3-1/TRBV3-2|-
CASSRGTGVSTGELFF
>-|TRBJ1-3|TRBV2|-
CASSDVAAGRNTIYF
>-|TRBJ2-2|TRBV4-1|-
CASSQVGETGELFF
>TRBD1|TRBJ2-6|TRBV4-1|-
CASSQLLGQGAGANVLTF
>-|TRBJ2-1|TRBV24-1|-
CATSDLGGNYKRSRNEQFF
>TRBD1|TRBJ1-5|TRBV2|-
CASSDRGSQPQHF